This T cell receptor (beta chain) was identified during a study of PD-1 blockade in mismatch repair-deficient tumors. Study information: Patients had approximately 12 mismatch repair-deficient cancer types, all previously treated and progressing.

Libraries were prepared by immunoSEQ multiplex PCR; TCRdb keeps only in-frame clonotypes and omits some of them. The repertoire holds about 14,000 clones, with less than 90% as singletons. CDR3 length: 13 amino acids. V lost 1 base and J lost 4, with 8 bases in between. Germline lookup yields CDR1 SGHRS and CDR2 YFSETQ. About this clone itself: Antigen unknown.

Specified time point: approximately ten-day in vitro stimulation with candidate neoantigen peptide 4. Mismatch repair deficiency was confirmed in all patients, by PCR or immunohistochemistry. Under ten ELISpot-reactive neoantigen peptides each drove a roughly ten-day in vitro stimulation. The chain carries TRBV5-1 and TRBJ2-5; no definite D call. The receptor comes from an adult with mismatch repair-deficient cancer. Sequenced here: cells cultured in vitro, sampled from a patient treated with pembrolizumab. For the CDR3, the DNA is TGCGCCAGCAGCTTGTCGGTTGGAGAGACCCAGTACTTC. Translated, it gives CASSLSVGETQYF.